The present T cell receptor beta chain was sequenced within a study of early T cells in non-severe SARS-CoV-2 infection. This clonotype was counted between two and nine times. Unique molecular identifiers (one per individual cDNA molecule) were attached. TCRdb itself ran the 5' RACE reads through MiXCR, one entry per CDR3 protein. The data show over 80,000 distinct CDR3 sequences, with around 15% seen just once and over 9.5% held by the top ten. Looked up from germline, CDR1 is KGHSH and CDR2 is LQKENI. V lost 1 base to trimming and J lost 4 bases; unmatched junction nucleotides: 5. The CDR3 has 16 residues.

The clonotype originates from an adult who was a healthcare worker with PCR-confirmed SARS-CoV-2 infection or an uninfected control (not recorded which). The V and J genes are TRBV18 and TRBJ2-5; 11 bases are shared with TRBD2. Sequenced sample: whole blood. The CDR3 reads CASSPLTSGGIETQYF. The CDR3 DNA follows: TGTGCCAGCTCACCACTAACTAGCGGGGGAATAGAGACCCAGTACTTC.